These 10 T cell receptor beta chains originate from one sample sequenced in a study of T-cell reconstitution after alpha-beta-depleted transplantation in children. Preparing the TCRbeta library involved the use of unique molecular identifiers. TCRdb passed the PCR reads through MiXCR, listing each CDR3 protein once. This sample has hundreds of thousands of distinct CDR3 sequences, with 15% to 20% found just once. This specimen was PBMCs, mostly from graft donor cells, taken 360 days after TCRalphabeta/CD19-depleted stem cell transplant. These receptor sequences come from a male patient between 2 and 10 years old who had a stem cell transplant for acute lymphoblastic leukemia, so the T cells may come from the graft donor.

The chain combines TRBV7-6 with TRBJ2-5; tentative D call: TRBD2 (5 bases). The V gene's germline CDR1 is SGHVS and CDR2 FNYEAQ. The CDR3 runs 18 residues. V gave up 5 bases and J gave up 0 bases, with 22 bases separating them. In DNA, the CDR3 is TGTGCCAGCAGCCCTACCCCTTGGAGAGGGAAAAACCAAGAGACCCAGTACTTC. Its protein product is CASSPTPWRGKNQETQYF.

This clonotype appeared a few times. The V gene is TRBV12-3 or TRBV12-4, the J gene TRBJ2-4; TRBD1 is a possible D gene (6 bases). V was clipped by 6 bases and J by 1 base, with 10 bases between them. The CDR3 is made up of 14 amino acids. The DNA for the CDR3 is TGTGCCAGCAGGGTAACAGGGGCCAAAAACATTCAGTACTTC. Its translation: CASRVTGAKNIQYF.

V is TRBV5-1 and J is TRBJ2-1; D is perhaps TRBD1 (6 bases). CDR1 SGHRS and CDR2 YFSETQ come from the germline V gene. The V and J ends lost 4 bases and 9 bases respectively, with 11 bases between them. This CDR3 contains 12 residues. The CDR3 is CASSRRQAEQFF. In DNA form, the CDR3 reads TGCGCCAGCAGCAGAAGACAGGCTGAGCAGTTCTTC.

This chain connects TRBV7-2 to TRBJ2-3; TRBD1 or TRBD2 may be the D gene (7 bases each). V was cut by 5 bases and J by 4 bases, with 22 bases left in between. CDR1 is SGHTA, CDR2 FQGNSA, per germline. The CDR3 totals 17 residues. The CDR3: CASSQQGSGRASDTQYF. As DNA, the CDR3 is TGTGCCAGCAGCCAACAGGGGAGTGGGAGGGCCTCAGATACGCAGTATTTT.

This clonotype was counted a few times. V is TRBV4-3 and J is TRBJ2-7; D may be TRBD1 (6 bases). V was cut by 1 base and J by 4 bases, with 14 bases left in between. The CDR3 extends over 15 amino acids. CDR1 is LGHNA, CDR2 YSLEER, per germline. CDR3 DNA sequence: TGCGCCAGCAGCCAAGGGGAAGGGGGATCGTACGAGCAGTACTTC. Translation: CASSQGEGGSYEQYF.

The V call is TRBV4-3, the J call TRBJ2-7; 8 nucleotides align to TRBD2. J lost 0 bases, V lost 3 bases, and 7 bases had no gene match. The CDR3 extends over 16 amino acids. Germline V lookup: CDR1 LGHNA, CDR2 YSLEER. The DNA of the CDR3 is TGCGCCAGCAGCCACGGCACTAGCGGAAGCTCCTACGAGCAGTACTTC. Translated, it gives CASSHGTSGSSYEQYF.

This sequence joins TRBV15 and TRBJ1-5; 7 nucleotides match TRBD1. Germline V gives CDR1 LNHNV, CDR2 YYDKDF (reference sequence). The CDR3 is 15 amino acids. Losses at the gene ends were 0 bases for V and 4 bases for J; bases not matched to a gene: 3. CDR3 residues: CATSRERDRNQPQHF. In DNA, the CDR3 is TGTGCCACCAGCAGAGAAAGGGACAGAAATCAGCCCCAGCATTTT.

This clonotype was seen only a few times. This chain joins TRBV6-2 or TRBV6-3 and TRBJ1-1; D is ambiguous. The V end was cut by 5 bases, the J end by 3 bases, with 13 bases between. Germline CDR1 and CDR2: MNHEY and SVGEGT. The CDR3 contains 14 residues. CDR3 amino acids: CASSPRVSDTEAFF. The CDR3 region has the DNA TGTGCCAGCAGTCCGAGGGTGTCCGACACTGAAGCTTTCTTT.

V and J are TRBV7-8 and TRBJ2-7; tentatively, D is TRBD1 (6 bases). Deletions cut 4 bases from V and 3 bases from J, with 10 bases between. Germline CDR1 reads SGHVS; CDR2 reads FQNEAQ. The CDR3 consists of 13 residues. CDR3 amino acids: CASSYGQNYEQYF. As DNA, the CDR3 is TGTGCCAGCAGCTACGGACAGAACTACGAGCAGTACTTC.

The CDR3 nucleotides read TGTGCCAGCAGCTTCCCGGGACAGACGTACGAGCAGTACTTC. Its translation: CASSFPGQTYEQYF. This chain connects TRBV5-4 to TRBJ2-7; 7 nucleotides agree with TRBD1. The CDR3 totals 14 residues. Per the germline V gene, CDR1 is SGHNT and CDR2 is YYREEE (reference sequence). The V gene end was trimmed by 2 bases and the J gene end by 4 bases; junction bases not matched to a gene: 6.